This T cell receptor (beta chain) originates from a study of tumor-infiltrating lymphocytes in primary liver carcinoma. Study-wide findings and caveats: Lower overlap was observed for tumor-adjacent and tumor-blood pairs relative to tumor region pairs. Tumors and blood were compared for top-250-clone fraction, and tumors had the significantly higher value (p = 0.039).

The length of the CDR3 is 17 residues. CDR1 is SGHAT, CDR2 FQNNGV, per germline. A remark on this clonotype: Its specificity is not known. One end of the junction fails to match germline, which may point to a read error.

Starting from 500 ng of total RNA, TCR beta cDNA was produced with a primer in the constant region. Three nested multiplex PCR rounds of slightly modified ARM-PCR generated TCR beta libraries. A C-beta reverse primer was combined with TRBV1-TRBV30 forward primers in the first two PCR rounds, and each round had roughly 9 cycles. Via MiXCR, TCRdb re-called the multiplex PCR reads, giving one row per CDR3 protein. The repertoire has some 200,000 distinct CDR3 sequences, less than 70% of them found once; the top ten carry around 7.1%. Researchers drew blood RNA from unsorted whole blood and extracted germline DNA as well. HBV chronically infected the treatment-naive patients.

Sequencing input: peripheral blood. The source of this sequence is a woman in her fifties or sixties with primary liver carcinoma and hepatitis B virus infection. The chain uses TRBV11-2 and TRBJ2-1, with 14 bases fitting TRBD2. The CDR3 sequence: CASIRRLAGGPGDEQFF. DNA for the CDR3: TGTGCCAGCATCAGGAGACTAGCGGGAGGGCCAGGGGATGAGCAATTCTTC.